This T cell receptor beta chain appears in the sequencing data of a study of blood T cell repertoires in COVID-19. CDR3 length: 13 amino acids. The V end lost 4 bases, the J end lost 1 base, and 7 bases lay between the germline ends. Germline-derived CDR1 and CDR2 are SGHNT and YENEEA. Study processing details: Researchers report that nucleated cell counts were estimated from reference gene primer amplification. This table comes from immunoSEQ multiplex PCR, and its TCRdb copy is limited to in-frame clones, with some not included. Clone size and the V and J calls come from that table; the DNA yielded D and trimming. The top ten clones hold under 5.5% of a sample with a few hundred thousand clones, roughly 83% of them seen once.

Material for sequencing was peripheral blood. The clonotype comes from a man aged 55-75 years who had recovered from COVID-19. The rearrangement links TRBV11-3 to TRBJ2-5, with D unclear. The CDR3 DNA reads TGTGCCAGCAGCTCGCGATTCCAAGAGACCCAGTACTTC. It codes for CASSSRFQETQYF.